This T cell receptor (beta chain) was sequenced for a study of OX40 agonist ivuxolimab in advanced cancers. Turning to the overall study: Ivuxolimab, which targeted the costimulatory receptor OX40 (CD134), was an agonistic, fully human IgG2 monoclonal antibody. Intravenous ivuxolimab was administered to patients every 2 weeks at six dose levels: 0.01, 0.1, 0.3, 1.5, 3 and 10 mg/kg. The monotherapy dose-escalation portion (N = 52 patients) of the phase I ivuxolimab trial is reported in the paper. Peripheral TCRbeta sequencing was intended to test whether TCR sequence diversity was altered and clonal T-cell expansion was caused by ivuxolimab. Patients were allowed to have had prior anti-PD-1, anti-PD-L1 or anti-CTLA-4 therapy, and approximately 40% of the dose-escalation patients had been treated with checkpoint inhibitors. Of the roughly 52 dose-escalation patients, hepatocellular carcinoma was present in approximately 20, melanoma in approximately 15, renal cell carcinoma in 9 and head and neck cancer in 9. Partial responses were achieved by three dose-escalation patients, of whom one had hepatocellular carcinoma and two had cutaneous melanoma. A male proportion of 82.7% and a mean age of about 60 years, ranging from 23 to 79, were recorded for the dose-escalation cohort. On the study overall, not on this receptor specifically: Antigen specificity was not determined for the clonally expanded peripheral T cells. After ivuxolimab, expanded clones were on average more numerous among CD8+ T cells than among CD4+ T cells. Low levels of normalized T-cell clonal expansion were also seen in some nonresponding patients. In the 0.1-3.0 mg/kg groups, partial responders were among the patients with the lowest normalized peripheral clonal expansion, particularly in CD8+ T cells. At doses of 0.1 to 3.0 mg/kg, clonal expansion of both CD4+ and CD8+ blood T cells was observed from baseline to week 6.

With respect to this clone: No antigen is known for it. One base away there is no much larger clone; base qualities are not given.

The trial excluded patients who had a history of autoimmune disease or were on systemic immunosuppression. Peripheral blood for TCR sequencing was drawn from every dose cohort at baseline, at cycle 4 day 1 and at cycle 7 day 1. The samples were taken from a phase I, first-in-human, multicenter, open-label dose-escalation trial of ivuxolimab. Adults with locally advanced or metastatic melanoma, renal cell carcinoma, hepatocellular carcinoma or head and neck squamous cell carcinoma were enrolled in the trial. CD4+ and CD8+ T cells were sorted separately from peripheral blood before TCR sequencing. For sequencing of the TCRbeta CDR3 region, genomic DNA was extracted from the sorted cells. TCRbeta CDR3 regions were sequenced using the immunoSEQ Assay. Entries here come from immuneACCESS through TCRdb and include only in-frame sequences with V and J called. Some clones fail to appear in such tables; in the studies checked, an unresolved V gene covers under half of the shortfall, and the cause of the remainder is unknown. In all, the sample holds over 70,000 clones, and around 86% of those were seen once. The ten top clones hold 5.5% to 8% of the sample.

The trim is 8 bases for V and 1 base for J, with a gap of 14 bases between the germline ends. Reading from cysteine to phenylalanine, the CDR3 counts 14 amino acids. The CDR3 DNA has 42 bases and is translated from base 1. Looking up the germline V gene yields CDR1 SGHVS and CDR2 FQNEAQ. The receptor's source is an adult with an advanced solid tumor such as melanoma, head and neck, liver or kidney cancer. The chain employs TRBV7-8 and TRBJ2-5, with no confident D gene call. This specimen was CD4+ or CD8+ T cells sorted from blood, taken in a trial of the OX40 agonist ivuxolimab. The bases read TGTGCCAGCGGGGTGTATCGTGGCCAAGAGACCCAGTACTTC. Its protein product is CASGVYRGQETQYF.